This T cell receptor (beta chain) was recorded in a study of T cells after yellow fever vaccination. Germline V gene lookup returns CDR1 SGHTA and CDR2 FQGNSA. The ends were cut back, 1 base at V and 0 bases at J, with 7 bases in the middle. This CDR3 comprises 14 residues. This clonotype has ten or more counts. TCRdb used MiXCR to reprocess the 5' RACE reads, holding one entry per CDR3 protein. This table has approximately 330,000 distinct CDR3 sequences, roughly an eighth appearing once. This TCR was sampled from a young man who received the YFV17D yellow fever vaccine. Sequenced here: CD4+ T cells sorted from PBMCs, sampled 15 days after the yellow fever booster vaccination. This chain connects TRBV7-2 to TRBJ2-7; D gene uncertain. The CDR3 DNA is TGTGCCAGCAGCTTAGATCTTAGCTCCTACGAGCAGTACTTC. Translating gives CASSLDLSSYEQYF.